The 18 T cell receptor beta chains listed next were all sequenced from one sample in a study of T cell responses to AZD1222 COVID-19 vaccine. This table comes from immunoSEQ multiplex PCR, and its TCRdb copy is limited to in-frame clones, with some not included. The sample includes 150,000 or so clones, approximately 89% of them seen just once. Sequences were derived from peripheral blood, sampled 28 days after the second AZD1222 dose. These receptors all stem from an adult who received the AZD1222 COVID-19 vaccine.

The CDR3 DNA is TGTGCCAGCAGTCCCGGGACAGGGGGCCCCTACAATGAGCAGTTCTTC. This encodes CASSPGTGGPYNEQFF. V gene TRBV7-9 combines with J gene TRBJ2-1, with 12 bases aligning to TRBD1. This CDR3 region has 16 residues. With 6 bases clipped from V and 2 bases from J, the junction kept 5 bases outside the gene matches. CDR1 and CDR2 (germline): SEHNR, FQNEAQ (reference sequence). Combining the CDR3 with reference TRBV7-9 and TRBJ2-1 gives the whole variable domain DTGVSQNPRHKITKRGQNVTFRCDPISEHNRLYWYRQTLGQGPEFLTYFQNEAQLEKSRLLSDRFSAERPKGSFSTLEIQRTEQGDSAMYLCASSPGTGGPYNEQFFGPGTRLTVL.

This clone was recorded a few times. The gene calls are TRBV7-9 and TRBJ1-1; D unresolved. The germline V gene encodes CDR1 SEHNR and CDR2 FQNEAQ (reference sequence). V was clipped by 5 bases and J by 7 bases, with 17 bases between them. The CDR3 is 14 residues long. Here the CDR3 reads CASSPALAGFEAFF. DNA for the CDR3: TGTGCCAGCAGCCCAGCCTTAGCCGGGTTTGAAGCTTTCTTT.

This clone was seen just once. This chain uses TRBV6-5 with TRBJ1-6; TRBD1 matches at 7 bases. CDR1 and CDR2 from the germline V gene are MNHEY and SVGAGI. The V gene end was trimmed by 0 bases and the J gene end by 8 bases; junction bases not matched to a gene: 7. The CDR3 sequence is 16 residues long. DNA of the CDR3: TGTGCCAGCAGTTACTCGAGGGACAGCCTGCATTCACCCCTCCACTTT. This translates into CASSYSRDSLHSPLHF.

This clone was found a few times. The DNA of the CDR3 is TGCAGCGTTGGACGACCAAGCGAAAAACTGTTTTTT. Protein product: CSVGRPSEKLFF. The rearrangement links TRBV29-1 to TRBJ1-4; D remains unclear. The germline V gene encodes CDR1 SQVTM and CDR2 ANQGSEA. Trimming removed 4 bases at V and 8 bases at J, with 11 bases between. The CDR3 loop spans 12 amino acids.

The rearrangement links TRBV28 to TRBJ1-5; possible D gene TRBD1, 5 bases. Germline assignment: CDR1 MDHEN and CDR2 SYDVKM. The CDR3 is 18 amino acids. V was shortened by 6 bases and J by 0 bases, with 21 bases between the two germline ends. CDR3: CASSTGTDVYYSNQPQHF. The CDR3 DNA follows: TGTGCCAGCAGCACCGGGACGGATGTTTACTATAGCAATCAGCCCCAGCATTTT.

The chain couples TRBV7-3 to TRBJ2-7; 10 nucleotides align to TRBD1. Trimming cost V 5 bases and J 4 bases; bases outside gene matches: 8. CDR3 length: 15 amino acids. Germline V gene data show CDR1 as SGHTA and CDR2 as FQGTGA. CDR3 sequence reads: CASSPGGTGVYEQYF. CDR3 nucleotide sequence: TGTGCCAGCAGCCCGGGAGGGACAGGGGTTTACGAGCAGTACTTC.

This rearrangement joins TRBV6-6 to TRBJ2-1; 10 bases agree with TRBD1. With V trimmed by 5 bases and J by 12 bases, 7 bases remained unmatched. Germline lookup yields CDR1 MNHNY and CDR2 SVGAGI (reference sequence). The CDR3 is 13 amino acids. The chain's CDR3 is CASSNFGQGGQFF. CDR3 nucleotide sequence: TGTGCCAGCAGTAACTTCGGACAGGGGGGGCAGTTCTTC.

The chain combines TRBV9 with TRBJ2-7; 10 bases are shared with TRBD1. CDR3 length: 16 amino acids. The germline CDR1 and CDR2 sequences are SGDLS and YYNGEE. The V gene end was trimmed by 2 bases and the J gene end by 2 bases; junction bases not matched to a gene: 7. The CDR3 sequence is CASSVGLGTGAYEQYF. The CDR3 DNA sequence: TGTGCCAGCAGCGTGGGGCTGGGGACAGGGGCCTACGAGCAGTACTTC.

The gene calls are TRBV4-3 and TRBJ1-2, with D unresolved. The CDR3 covers 16 residues. V dropped 0 bases and J dropped 0 bases, with 11 bases sitting between them. Germline V gene lookup returns CDR1 LGHNA and CDR2 YSLEER. Here the CDR3 DNA reads TGCGCCAGCAGCCAAGATCCCCAGGCAGCTAACTATGGCTACACCTTC. Its translation is CASSQDPQAANYGYTF.

V usage is TRBV4-3 and J usage is TRBJ2-1, with D possibly matching TRBD2 (6 bases). Trimming left V 2 bases short and J 0 bases short, with 17 bases between. The CDR3 loop spans 18 amino acids. Germline CDR1 is LGHNA and CDR2 is YSLEER. CDR3 region: CASSQWTDVDYSYNEQFF. The CDR3 DNA reads as TGCGCCAGCAGCCAATGGACGGACGTGGACTACTCCTACAATGAGCAGTTCTTC.

V usage is TRBV27 and J usage is TRBJ2-5; 16 bases agree with TRBD2. Germline V gene lookup returns CDR1 MNHEY and CDR2 SMNVEV (reference sequence). V was pared by 6 bases and J by 1 base, with 11 bases of the junction left unmatched. The CDR3 contains 19 residues. CDR3: CASRRIGTSGRAPQETQYF. The CDR3 DNA reads TGTGCCAGCAGACGAATCGGGACTAGCGGGAGGGCCCCCCAAGAGACCCAGTACTTC.

The genes are TRBV7-2 and TRBJ1-5; 11 bases align to TRBD1. The germline CDR1 and CDR2 sequences are SGHTA and FQGNSA. CDR3 size: 17 residues. V lost 5 bases to trimming and J lost 0 bases; unmatched junction nucleotides: 6. CDR3 DNA sequence: TGTGCCAGCAGCCTAGGGACAGGGGGTCCTAGCAATCAGCCCCAGCATTTT. This encodes CASSLGTGGPSNQPQHF.

The CDR3 protein is CASSDSRTEDEQYF. In DNA form, the CDR3 reads TGTGCCAGCAGTGATTCACGGACAGAGGACGAGCAGTACTTC. The J gene is TRBJ2-7, the V gene TRBV6-1, with D perhaps matching TRBD1 (6 bases). The germline V gene encodes CDR1 MNHNS and CDR2 SASEGT. Deletions cut 3 bases from V and 5 bases from J, with 14 bases between. This CDR3 has 14 residues.

This sequence joins TRBV12-3 or TRBV12-4 and TRBJ1-6; D is ambiguous. V was shortened by 3 bases and J by 9 bases, with 9 bases between the two germline ends. The CDR3 is 13 amino acids. The DNA for the CDR3 is TGTGCCAGCAGTTTGAAGGATTTTTCACCCCTCCACTTT. Translating it yields CASSLKDFSPLHF.

Turning to this clone: Germline is not matched at one junction end, which may reflect a read error. The V gene is TRBV12-3 or TRBV12-4, the J gene TRBJ1-1; 7 nucleotides line up with TRBD1. The CDR3 length is 13 residues. The CDR3 loop is CVSEGTDNTEAFF. The CDR3 DNA sequence: TGTGTCAGCGAGGGGACAGACAACACTGAAGCTTTCTTT.

V gene TRBV25-1 combines with J gene TRBJ1-2; D might be TRBD1 (5 bases). The CDR3 sequence is 16 residues long. Trimming took off 3 bases at V and 8 bases at J, with 22 bases between the two ends. Per the germline V gene, CDR1 is MGHDK and CDR2 is SYGVNS. CDR3 DNA: TGTGCCAGCAGTGACGGCGCTCAGGGTTTACGAAGAGGCTACACCTTC. Its protein is CASSDGAQGLRRGYTF.

The genes are TRBV2 and TRBJ1-3, with a tentative D call TRBD1 (5 bases). The V and J ends lost 7 bases and 1 base respectively, with 14 bases between them. CDR1 is SNHLY, CDR2 FYNNEI, per germline. This CDR3 comprises 15 residues. CDR3 sequence: CASTLPGTSGNTIYF. The DNA of the CDR3 is TGTGCCAGCACCCTTCCCGGGACGTCTGGAAACACCATATATTTT. The entire variable domain, with the rest obtained from reference TRBV2 and TRBJ1-3, is as follows: EPEVTQTPSHQVTQMGQEVILRCVPISNHLYFYWYRQILGQKVEFLVSFYNNEISEKSEIFDDQFSVERPDGSNFTLKIRSTKLEDSAMYFCASTLPGTSGNTIYFGEGSWLTVV.

This CDR3 reads CASSSIAGEADTQYF. The DNA for the CDR3 is TGCGCCAGCAGCTCTATAGCGGGGGAGGCAGATACGCAGTATTTT. The chain uses TRBV5-1 and TRBJ2-3; 9 bases match TRBD2. The CDR3 covers 15 residues. Germline V CDR1 and CDR2: SGHRS, YFSETQ. Unmatched junction bases numbered 6, after V lost 3 bases and J lost 4 bases.